Detailed here is one T cell receptor (beta chain). What it recognizes is unknown. Some clones are missing from TCRdb's copy, which holds only in-frame ones; the method was immunoSEQ multiplex PCR. The repertoire holds about 2 million clones, with roughly 95% as singletons. These data come from a study of shared clonotypes between healthy human individuals. Study observations and caveats: There were few donors, and this limited the genetic and exposure-history diversity represented. It was the non-shared clonotypes that had lower generation probabilities than clonotypes shared by all four donors.

CD45RO-negative, CCR7-selected cells formed the naive CD8 fraction, which excluded terminally differentiated effector memory CD45RA+ cells. Trimming shortened V by 3 bases and J by 4 bases, and 12 bases separated the two germline ends. CDR1 and CDR2 (germline): MGHDK, SYGVNS. The CDR3 runs 15 residues. The rearrangement uses TRBV25-1 and TRBJ1-4, with D hard to call. Sequencing was carried out using naive CD8+ T cells sorted from blood. This receptor was taken from a man aged 18 to 29 in good health. The CDR3 DNA is TGTGCCAGCAGTGATACCACGGGGTTTAATGAAAAACTGTTTTTT. It is translated as CASSDTTGFNEKLFF.